This T cell receptor (beta chain) was captured by sequencing in a study of cytomegalovirus exposure and HLA in healthy donors. V lost 9 bases and J 5 bases, leaving 25 bases between the germline ends. The germline gives CDR1 MRHNA, CDR2 SNTAGT. The CDR3 is 16 residues long. PCR employed 60 Vbeta and 13 Jbeta primers. Assay: immunoSEQ multiplex PCR; the TCRdb copy retains only in-frame clones and omits some. The sample is made up of around 76,000 clones, and the top ten hold around 5% of it. The source of this sequence is a man in his forties in good health and CMV-seronegative. The sequenced material came from PBMCs. The chain has TRBV6-4 and TRBJ1-1, with a tentative D call TRBD1 (6 bases). CDR3 sequence reads: CARLDKGLGASTEAFF. The CDR3 DNA follows: TGTGCCAGACTGGACAAAGGGTTGGGGGCCTCTACTGAAGCTTTCTTT.